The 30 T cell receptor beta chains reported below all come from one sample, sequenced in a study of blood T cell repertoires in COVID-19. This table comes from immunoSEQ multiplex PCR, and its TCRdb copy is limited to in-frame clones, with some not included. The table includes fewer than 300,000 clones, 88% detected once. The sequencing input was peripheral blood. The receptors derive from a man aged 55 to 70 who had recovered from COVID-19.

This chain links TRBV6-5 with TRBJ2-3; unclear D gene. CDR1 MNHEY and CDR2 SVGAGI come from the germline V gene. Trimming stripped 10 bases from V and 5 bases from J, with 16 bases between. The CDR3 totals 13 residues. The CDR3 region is CATSYPSRDTQYF. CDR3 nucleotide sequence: TGTGCCACCTCCTATCCGTCAAGAGATACGCAGTATTTT.

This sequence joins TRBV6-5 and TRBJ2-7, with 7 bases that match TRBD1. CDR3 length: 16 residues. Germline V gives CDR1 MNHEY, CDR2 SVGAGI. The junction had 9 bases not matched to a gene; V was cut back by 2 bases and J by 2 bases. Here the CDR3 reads CASSYSSGTAPYEQYF. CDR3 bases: TGTGCCAGCAGTTACAGTTCCGGGACAGCACCCTACGAGCAGTACTTC.

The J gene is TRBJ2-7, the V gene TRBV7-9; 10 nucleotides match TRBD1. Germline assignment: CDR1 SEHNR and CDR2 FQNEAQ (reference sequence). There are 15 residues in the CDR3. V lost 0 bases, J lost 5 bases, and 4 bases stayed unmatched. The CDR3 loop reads CASSLAGTGVHEQYF. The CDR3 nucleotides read TGTGCCAGCAGCTTAGCGGGGACAGGGGTTCACGAGCAGTACTTC.

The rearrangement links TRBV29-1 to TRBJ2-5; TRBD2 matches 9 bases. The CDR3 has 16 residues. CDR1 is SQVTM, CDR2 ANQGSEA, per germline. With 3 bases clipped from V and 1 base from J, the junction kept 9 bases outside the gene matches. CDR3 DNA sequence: TGCAGCGTTGACTGGGTCGCGGGGGGGCTCCAAGAGACCCAGTACTTC. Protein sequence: CSVDWVAGGLQETQYF.

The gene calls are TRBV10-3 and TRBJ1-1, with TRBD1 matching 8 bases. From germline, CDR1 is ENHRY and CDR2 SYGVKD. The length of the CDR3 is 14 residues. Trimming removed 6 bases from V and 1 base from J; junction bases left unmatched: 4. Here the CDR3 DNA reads TGTGCCATCAGGACAGGGGCGGGGAACACTGAAGCTTTCTTT. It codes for CAIRTGAGNTEAFF.

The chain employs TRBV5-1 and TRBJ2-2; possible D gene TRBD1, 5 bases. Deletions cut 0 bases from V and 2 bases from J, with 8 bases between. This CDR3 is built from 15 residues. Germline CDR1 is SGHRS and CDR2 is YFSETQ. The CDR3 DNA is TGCGCCAGCAGCTTGGTGTGGACAAACACCGGGGAGCTGTTTTTT. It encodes CASSLVWTNTGELFF. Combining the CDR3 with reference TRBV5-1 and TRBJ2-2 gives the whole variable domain KAGVTQTPRYLIKTRGQQVTLSCSPISGHRSVSWYQQTPGQGLQFLFEYFSETQRNKGNFPGRFSGRQFSNSRSEMNVSTLELGDSALYLCASSLVWTNTGELFFGEGSRLTVL.

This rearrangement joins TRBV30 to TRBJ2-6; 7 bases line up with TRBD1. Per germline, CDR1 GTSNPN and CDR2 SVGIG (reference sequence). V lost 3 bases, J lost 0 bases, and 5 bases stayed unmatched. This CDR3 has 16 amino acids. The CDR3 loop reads CAWSRTGHSGANVLTF. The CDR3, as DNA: TGTGCCTGGAGCCGGACAGGTCACTCTGGGGCCAACGTCCTGACTTTC. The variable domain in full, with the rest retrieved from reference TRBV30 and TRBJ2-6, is SQTIHQWPATLVQPVGSPLSLECTVEGTSNPNLYWYRQAAGRGLQLLFYSVGIGQISSEVPQNLSASRPQDRQFILSSKKLLLSDSGFYLCAWSRTGHSGANVLTFGAGSRLTVL.

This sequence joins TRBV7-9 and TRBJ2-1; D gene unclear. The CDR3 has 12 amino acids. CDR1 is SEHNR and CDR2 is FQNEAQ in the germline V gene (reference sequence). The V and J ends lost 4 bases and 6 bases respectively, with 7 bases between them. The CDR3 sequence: CASSYRGNEQFF. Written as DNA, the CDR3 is TGTGCCAGCAGCTACCGAGGCAATGAGCAGTTCTTC.

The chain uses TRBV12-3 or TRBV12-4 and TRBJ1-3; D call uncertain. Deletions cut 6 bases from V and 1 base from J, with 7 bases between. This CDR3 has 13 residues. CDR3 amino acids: CASREFSGNTIYF. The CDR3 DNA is TGTGCCAGCAGAGAGTTTTCTGGAAACACCATATATTTT.

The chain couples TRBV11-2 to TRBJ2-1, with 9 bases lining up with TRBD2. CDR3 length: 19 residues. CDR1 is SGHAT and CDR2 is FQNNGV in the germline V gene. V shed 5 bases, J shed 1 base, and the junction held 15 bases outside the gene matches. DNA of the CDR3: TGTGCCAGCAGCCACCTAGCGGGGTTTTCTTATAGTTCCTACAATGAGCAGTTCTTC. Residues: CASSHLAGFSYSSYNEQFF.

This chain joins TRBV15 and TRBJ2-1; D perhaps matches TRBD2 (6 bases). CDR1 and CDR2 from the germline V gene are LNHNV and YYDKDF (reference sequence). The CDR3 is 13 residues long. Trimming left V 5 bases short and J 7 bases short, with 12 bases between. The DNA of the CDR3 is TGTGCCACCAGCCGTACTAGCATGAATGAGCAGTTCTTC. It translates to CATSRTSMNEQFF.

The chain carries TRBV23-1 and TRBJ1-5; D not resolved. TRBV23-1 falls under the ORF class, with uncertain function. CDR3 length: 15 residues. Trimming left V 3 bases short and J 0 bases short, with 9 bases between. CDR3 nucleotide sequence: TGCGCCAGCAGTCACAGAAGAAATAGCAATCAGCCCCAGCATTTT. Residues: CASSHRRNSNQPQHF.

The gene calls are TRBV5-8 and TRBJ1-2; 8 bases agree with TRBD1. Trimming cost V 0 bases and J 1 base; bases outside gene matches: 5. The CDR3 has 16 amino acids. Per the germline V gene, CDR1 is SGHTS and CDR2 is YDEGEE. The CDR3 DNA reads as TGTGCCAGCAGCTTGGGAGGGACAGGCAGTAACTATGGCTACACCTTC. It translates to CASSLGGTGSNYGYTF.

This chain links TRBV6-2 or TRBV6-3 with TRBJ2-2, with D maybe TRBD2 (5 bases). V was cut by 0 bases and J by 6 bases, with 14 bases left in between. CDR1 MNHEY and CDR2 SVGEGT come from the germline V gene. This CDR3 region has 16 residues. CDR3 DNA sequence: TGTGCCAGCAGTTACTCCGCCTTGGGGAGCTCCGGGGAGCTGTTTTTT. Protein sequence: CASSYSALGSSGELFF.

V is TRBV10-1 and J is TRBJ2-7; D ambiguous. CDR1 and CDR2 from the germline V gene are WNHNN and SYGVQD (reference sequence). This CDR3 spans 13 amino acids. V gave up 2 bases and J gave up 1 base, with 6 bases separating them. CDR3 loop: CASSEQVSYEQYF. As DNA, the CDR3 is TGCGCCAGCAGTGAGCAGGTTTCCTACGAGCAGTACTTC.

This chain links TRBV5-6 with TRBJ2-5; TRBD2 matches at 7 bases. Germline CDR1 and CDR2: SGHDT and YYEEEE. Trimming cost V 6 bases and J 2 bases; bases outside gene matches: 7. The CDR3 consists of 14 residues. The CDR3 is CASNGRDYQETQYF. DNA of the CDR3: TGTGCCAGCAACGGACGGGACTATCAAGAGACCCAGTACTTC.

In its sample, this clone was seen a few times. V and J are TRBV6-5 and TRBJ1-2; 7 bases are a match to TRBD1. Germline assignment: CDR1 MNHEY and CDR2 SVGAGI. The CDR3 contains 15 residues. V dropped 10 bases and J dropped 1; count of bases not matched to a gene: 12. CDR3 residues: CAIRLTGTDNYGYTF. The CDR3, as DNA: TGTGCCATTAGGTTAACCGGGACAGATAACTATGGCTACACCTTC.

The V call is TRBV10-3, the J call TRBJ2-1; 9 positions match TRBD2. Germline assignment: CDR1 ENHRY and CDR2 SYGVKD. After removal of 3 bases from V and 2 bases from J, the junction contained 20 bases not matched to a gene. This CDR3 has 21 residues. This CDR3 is CAISEPHPGASGKWTYNEQFF. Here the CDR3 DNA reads TGTGCCATCAGTGAACCCCACCCCGGGGCTAGCGGGAAATGGACCTACAATGAGCAGTTCTTC.

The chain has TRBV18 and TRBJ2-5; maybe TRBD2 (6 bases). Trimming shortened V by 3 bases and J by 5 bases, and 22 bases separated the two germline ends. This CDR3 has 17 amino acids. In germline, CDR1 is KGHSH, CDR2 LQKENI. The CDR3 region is CASSPTPPGTLYETQYF. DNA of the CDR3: TGTGCCAGCTCACCCACCCCCCCAGGGACTCTCTATGAGACCCAGTACTTC.

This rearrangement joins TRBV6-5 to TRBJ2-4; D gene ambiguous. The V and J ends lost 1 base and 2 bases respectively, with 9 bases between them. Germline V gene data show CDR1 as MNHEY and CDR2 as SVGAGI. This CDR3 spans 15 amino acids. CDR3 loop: CASSYYRQTKNIQYF. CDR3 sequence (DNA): TGTGCCAGCAGTTACTATCGACAAACCAAAAACATTCAGTACTTC.

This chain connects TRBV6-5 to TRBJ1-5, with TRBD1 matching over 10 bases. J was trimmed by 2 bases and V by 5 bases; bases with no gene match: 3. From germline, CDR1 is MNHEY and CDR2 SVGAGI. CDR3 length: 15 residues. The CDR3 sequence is CASSRTGGGNQPQHF. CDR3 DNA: TGTGCCAGCAGTCGGACAGGGGGAGGCAATCAGCCCCAGCATTTT.

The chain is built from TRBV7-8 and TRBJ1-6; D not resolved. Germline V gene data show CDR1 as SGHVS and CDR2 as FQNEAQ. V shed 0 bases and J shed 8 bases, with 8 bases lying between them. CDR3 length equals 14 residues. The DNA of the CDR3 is TGTGCCAGCAGCTTAGCGGCCGGGGATTCACCCCTCCACTTT. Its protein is CASSLAAGDSPLHF.

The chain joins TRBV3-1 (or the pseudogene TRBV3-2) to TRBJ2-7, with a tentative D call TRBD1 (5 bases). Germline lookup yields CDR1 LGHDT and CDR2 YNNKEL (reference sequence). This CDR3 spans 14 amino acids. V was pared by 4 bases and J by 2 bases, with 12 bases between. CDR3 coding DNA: TGTGCCAGCAGCCGGGCAGGGTACACCTACGAGCAGTACTTC. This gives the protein CASSRAGYTYEQYF.

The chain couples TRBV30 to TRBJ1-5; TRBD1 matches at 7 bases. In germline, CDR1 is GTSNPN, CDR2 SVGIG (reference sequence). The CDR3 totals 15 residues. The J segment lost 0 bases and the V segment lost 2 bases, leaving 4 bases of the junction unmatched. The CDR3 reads CAWSKGGGSNQPQHF. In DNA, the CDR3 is TGTGCCTGGAGTAAAGGGGGCGGTAGCAATCAGCCCCAGCATTTT.

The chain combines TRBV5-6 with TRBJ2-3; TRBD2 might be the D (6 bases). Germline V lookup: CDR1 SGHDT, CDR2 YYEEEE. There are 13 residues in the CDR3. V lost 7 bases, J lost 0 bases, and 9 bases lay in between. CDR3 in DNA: TGTGCCAGCGAGGGACTTAGCACAGATACGCAGTATTTT. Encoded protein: CASEGLSTDTQYF.

The CDR3 is CATSQGAKNIQYF. CDR3 DNA sequence: TGTGCCACCAGTCAGGGGGCCAAAAACATTCAGTACTTC. This chain uses TRBV24-1 with TRBJ2-4, with TRBD1 as a possible D gene (6 bases). The V gene lost 6 bases and the J gene lost 1 base, with 6 bases spanning the gap. Germline lookup yields CDR1 KGHDR and CDR2 SFDVKD. CDR3 length equals 13 residues.

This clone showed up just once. CDR3: CASSLGPGAYEQYF. CDR3 coding DNA: TGTGCCAGCAGCTTAGGGCCGGGGGCCTACGAGCAGTACTTC. The chain couples TRBV11-2 to TRBJ2-7; TRBD2 is a possible D gene (6 bases). This CDR3 spans 14 amino acids. CDR1 is SGHAT and CDR2 is FQNNGV in the germline V gene. Trimming stripped 1 base from V and 2 bases from J, with 9 bases between.

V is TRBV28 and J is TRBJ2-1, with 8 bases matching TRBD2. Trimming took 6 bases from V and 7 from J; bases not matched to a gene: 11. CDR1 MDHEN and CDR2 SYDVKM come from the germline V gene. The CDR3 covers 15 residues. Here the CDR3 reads CASSPGGASRNEQFF. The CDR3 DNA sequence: TGTGCCAGCAGCCCCGGGGGGGCCTCTCGGAATGAGCAGTTCTTC.

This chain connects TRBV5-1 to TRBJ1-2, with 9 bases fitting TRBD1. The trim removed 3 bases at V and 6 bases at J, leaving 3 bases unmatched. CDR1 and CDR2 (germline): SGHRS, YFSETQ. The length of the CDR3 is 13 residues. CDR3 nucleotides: TGCGCCAGCAGCTCCGACAGGGGGGATGGCTACACCTTC. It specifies CASSSDRGDGYTF.

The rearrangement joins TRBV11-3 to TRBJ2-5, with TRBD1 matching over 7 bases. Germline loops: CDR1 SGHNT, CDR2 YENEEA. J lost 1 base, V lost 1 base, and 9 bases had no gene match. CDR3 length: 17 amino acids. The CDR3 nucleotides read TGTGCCAGCAGCTTAGTCTGGGACAGTTTTTTCCAAGAGACCCAGTACTTC. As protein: CASSLVWDSFFQETQYF.